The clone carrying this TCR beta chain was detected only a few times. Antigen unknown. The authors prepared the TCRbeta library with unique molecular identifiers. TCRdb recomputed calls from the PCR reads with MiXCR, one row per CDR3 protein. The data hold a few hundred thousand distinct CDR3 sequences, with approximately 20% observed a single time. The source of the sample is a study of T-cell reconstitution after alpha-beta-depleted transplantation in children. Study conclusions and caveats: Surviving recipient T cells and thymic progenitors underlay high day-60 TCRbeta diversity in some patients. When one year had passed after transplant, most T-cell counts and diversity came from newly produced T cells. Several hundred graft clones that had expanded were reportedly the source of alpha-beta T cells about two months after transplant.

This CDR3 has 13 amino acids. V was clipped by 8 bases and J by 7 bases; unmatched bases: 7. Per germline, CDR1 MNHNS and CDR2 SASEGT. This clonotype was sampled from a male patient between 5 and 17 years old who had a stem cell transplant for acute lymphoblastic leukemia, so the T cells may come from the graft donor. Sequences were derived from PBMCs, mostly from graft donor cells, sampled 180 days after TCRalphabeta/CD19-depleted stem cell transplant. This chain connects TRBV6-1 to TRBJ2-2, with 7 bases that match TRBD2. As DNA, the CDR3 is TGTGCCAGCGGCCATACGGGGGGCGGGGAGCTGTTTTTT. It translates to CASGHTGGGELFF.